This T cell receptor (beta chain) was sequenced during a study of monozygotic twins with inflammatory bowel disease. Reprocessing the 5' RACE reads, TCRdb reports a single entry for every CDR3 protein and omits DNA. This listing includes over 350,000 distinct CDR3 sequences. Germline values: CDR1 SGHRS, CDR2 YFSETQ. There are 14 residues in the CDR3. The specimen was blood. The chain is built from TRBV5-1 and TRBJ2-7; the TRBD1 assignment by TCRdb is unverifiable without DNA. This sequence originates from a human donor with ulcerative colitis or Crohn's disease, or a healthy co-twin of an affected twin (not recorded which). The CDR3 sequence is CASSAGGGGYEQYF.